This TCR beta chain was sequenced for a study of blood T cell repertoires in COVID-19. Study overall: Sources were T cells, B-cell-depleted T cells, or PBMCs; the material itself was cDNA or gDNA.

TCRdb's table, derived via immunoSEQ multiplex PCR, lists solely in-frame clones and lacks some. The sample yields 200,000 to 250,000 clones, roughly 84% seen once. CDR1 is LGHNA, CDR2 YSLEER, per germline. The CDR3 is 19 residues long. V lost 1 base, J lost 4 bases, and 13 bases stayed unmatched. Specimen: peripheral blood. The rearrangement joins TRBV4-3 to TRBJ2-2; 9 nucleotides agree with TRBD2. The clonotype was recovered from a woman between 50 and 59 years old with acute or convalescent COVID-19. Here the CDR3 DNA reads TGCGCCAGCAGCCAAGGATACGTTGAAGCGGGGGGTGGCACCGGGGAGCTGTTTTTT. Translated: CASSQGYVEAGGGTGELFF.